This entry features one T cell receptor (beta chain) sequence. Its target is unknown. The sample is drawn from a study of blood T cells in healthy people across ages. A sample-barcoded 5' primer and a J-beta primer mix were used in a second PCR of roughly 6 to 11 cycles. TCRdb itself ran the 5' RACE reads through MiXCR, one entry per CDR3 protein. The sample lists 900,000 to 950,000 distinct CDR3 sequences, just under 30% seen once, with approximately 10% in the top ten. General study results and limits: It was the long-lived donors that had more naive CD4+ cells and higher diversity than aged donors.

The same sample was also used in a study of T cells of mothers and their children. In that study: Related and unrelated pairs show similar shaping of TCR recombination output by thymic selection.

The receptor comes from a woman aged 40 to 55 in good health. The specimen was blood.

CDR3: CASSRPTSGAPQETQYF. The DNA for the CDR3 is TGTGCCAGCAGTCGACCGACTAGCGGGGCCCCCCAAGAGACCCAGTACTTC. The chain has TRBV6-1 and TRBJ2-5, with 11 bases matching TRBD2. The CDR3 sequence is 17 residues long. Germline V gene lookup returns CDR1 MNHNS and CDR2 SASEGT. The V segment lost 5 bases and the J segment 1 base; nucleotides outside the gene matches: 9.